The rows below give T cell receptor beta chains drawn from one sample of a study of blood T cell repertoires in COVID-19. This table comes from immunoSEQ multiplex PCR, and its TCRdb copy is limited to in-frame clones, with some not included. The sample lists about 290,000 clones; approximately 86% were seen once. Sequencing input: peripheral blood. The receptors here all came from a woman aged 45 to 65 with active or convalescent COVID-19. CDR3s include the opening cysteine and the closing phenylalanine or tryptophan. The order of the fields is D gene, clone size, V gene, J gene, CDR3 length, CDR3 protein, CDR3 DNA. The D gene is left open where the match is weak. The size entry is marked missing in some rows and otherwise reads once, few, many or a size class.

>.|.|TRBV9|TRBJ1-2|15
CASSVAGHPNYGYTF
TGTGCCAGCAGCGTAGCGGGACACCCTAACTATGGCTACACCTTC
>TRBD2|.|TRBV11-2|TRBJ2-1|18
CASSRMFGAGLANYEQFF
TGTGCCAGCAGCCGAATGTTTGGGGCTGGACTAGCTAACTATGAGCAGTTCTTC
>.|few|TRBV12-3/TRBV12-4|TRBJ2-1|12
CASSLGPREQFF
TGTGCCAGCAGTTTAGGGCCTAGAGAGCAGTTCTTC
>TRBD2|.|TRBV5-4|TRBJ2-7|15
CASSLGTGGPYEQYF
TGTGCCAGCAGCTTGGGTACGGGAGGGCCCTACGAGCAGTACTTC
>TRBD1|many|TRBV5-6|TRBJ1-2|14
CASSKGQGTYGYTF
TGTGCCAGCAGTAAGGGACAGGGCACTTATGGCTACACCTTC
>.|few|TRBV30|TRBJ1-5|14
CAWSATGTDQPQHF
TGTGCCTGGAGTGCCACAGGGACGGATCAGCCCCAGCATTTT
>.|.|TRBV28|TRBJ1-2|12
CASSNTGYGYTF
TGTGCCAGCAGTAACACAGGATATGGCTACACCTTC
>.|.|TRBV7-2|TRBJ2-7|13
CASSFTGSYEQYF
TGTGCCAGCAGTTTCACCGGGAGCTACGAGCAGTACTTC
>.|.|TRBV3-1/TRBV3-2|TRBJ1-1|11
CASSQGGEAFF
TGTGCCAGCAGCCAGGGGGGTGAAGCTTTCTTT
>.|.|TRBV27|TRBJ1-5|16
CASSLRGNGGNQPQHF
TGTGCCAGCAGTTTAAGAGGGAATGGAGGCAATCAGCCCCAGCATTTT
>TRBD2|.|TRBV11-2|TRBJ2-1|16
CASSTRLAGGYNEQFF
TGTGCCAGCAGCACACGACTAGCGGGAGGGTACAATGAGCAGTTCTTC
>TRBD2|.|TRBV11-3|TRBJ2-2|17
CASSLGRGLASTGELFF
TGTGCCAGCAGCTTAGGAAGGGGACTAGCTAGCACCGGGGAGCTGTTTTTT
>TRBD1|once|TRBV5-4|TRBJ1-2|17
CASSPGQGRSGEYGYTF
TGTGCCAGCAGCCCGGGACAGGGGAGATCAGGAGAATATGGCTACACCTTC
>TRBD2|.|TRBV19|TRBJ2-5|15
CASRLAGEFQETQYF
TGTGCCAGTAGACTAGCGGGAGAGTTCCAAGAGACCCAGTACTTC
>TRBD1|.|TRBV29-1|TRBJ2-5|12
CSGRQGAETQYF
TGCAGCGGTAGACAGGGGGCAGAGACCCAGTACTTC
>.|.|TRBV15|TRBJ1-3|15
CATSRKWGEGNTIYF
TGTGCCACCAGTCGTAAGTGGGGAGAAGGAAACACCATATATTTT
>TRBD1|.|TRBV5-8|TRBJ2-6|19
CASSPMWDRVVAGANVLTF
TGTGCCAGCAGCCCTATGTGGGACAGGGTGGTTGCTGGGGCCAACGTCCTGACTTTC
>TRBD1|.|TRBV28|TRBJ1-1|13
CASSLRRGLGAFF
TGTGCCAGCAGTTTACGCAGGGGGCTAGGAGCTTTCTTT
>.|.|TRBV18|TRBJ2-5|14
CASSPPGLKETQYF
TGTGCCAGCTCACCCCCGGGACTCAAAGAGACCCAGTACTTC
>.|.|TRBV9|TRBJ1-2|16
CASSVVPQTGNYGYTF
TGTGCCAGCAGCGTAGTGCCCCAGACAGGCAACTATGGCTACACCTTC
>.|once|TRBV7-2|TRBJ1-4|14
CASSWGSQGEKLFF
TGTGCCAGCAGCTGGGGTTCTCAGGGAGAAAAACTGTTTTTT
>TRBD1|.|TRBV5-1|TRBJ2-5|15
CASSEGQGVLETQYF
TGCGCCAGCAGCGAAGGACAGGGGGTTTTAGAGACCCAGTACTTC
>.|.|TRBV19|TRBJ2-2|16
CASSIGGKSGIGELFF
TGTGCCAGTAGTATTGGGGGGAAAAGCGGAATCGGGGAGCTGTTTTTT
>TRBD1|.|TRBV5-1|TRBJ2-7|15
CASSLAGQGTHEQYF
TGCGCCAGCAGCTTGGCAGGACAGGGGACCCACGAGCAGTACTTC
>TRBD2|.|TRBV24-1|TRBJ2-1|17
CATSDFGEGDTYNEQFF
TGTGCCACCAGTGATTTTGGGGAGGGCGATACCTACAATGAGCAGTTCTTC
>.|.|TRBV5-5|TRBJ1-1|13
CATREQVNTEAFF
TGTGCCACCCGCGAACAGGTGAACACTGAAGCTTTCTTT
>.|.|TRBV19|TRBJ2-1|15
CASAIGGSSYNEQFF
TGTGCCAGTGCGATTGGTGGGAGCTCCTACAATGAGCAGTTCTTC
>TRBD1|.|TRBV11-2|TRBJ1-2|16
CASSLDGTGRVDGYTF
TGTGCCAGCAGCTTAGATGGGACAGGGCGGGTGGATGGCTACACCTTC
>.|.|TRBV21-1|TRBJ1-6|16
CASSKEKVDRRSPLHF
TGTGCCAGCAGCAAAGAGAAGGTGGACAGGAGGTCACCCCTCCACTTT
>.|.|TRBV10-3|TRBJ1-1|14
CASTLGARRGEAFF
TGTGCCTCAACCTTGGGGGCGCGACGGGGAGAAGCTTTCTTT
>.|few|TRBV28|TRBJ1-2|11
CASNRPGGYTF
TGTGCCAGCAACCGTCCGGGTGGCTACACCTTC
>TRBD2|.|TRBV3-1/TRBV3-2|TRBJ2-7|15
CASSTDSGRASEQYF
TGTGCCAGCAGCACGGATAGCGGGAGGGCCTCGGAGCAGTACTTC
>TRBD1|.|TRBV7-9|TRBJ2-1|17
CASSLSGTGVPYNEQFF
TGTGCCAGCAGCTTATCCGGGACAGGGGTCCCCTACAATGAGCAGTTCTTC
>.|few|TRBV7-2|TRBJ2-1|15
CASSLAYGAYNEQFF
TGTGCCAGCAGCTTAGCCTACGGGGCCTACAATGAGCAGTTCTTC
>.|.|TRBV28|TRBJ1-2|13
CASSLRGNYGYTF
TGTGCCAGCAGTCTCAGGGGAAACTATGGCTACACCTTC
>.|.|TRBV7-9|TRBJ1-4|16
CASSFGSGTSNEKLFF
TGTGCCAGCAGCTTCGGTTCAGGAACATCTAATGAAAAACTGTTTTTT
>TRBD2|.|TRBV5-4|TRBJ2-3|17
CASSLLAGGTSTDTQYF
TGTGCCAGCAGCTTGTTGGCGGGAGGAACTAGCACAGATACGCAGTATTTT